The 12 T cell receptor beta chains presented below share a single source sample, sequenced in a study of control samples from healthy donors and cancer patients. TCRdb's copy holds only in-frame clones and misses some; the assay was immunoSEQ multiplex PCR. This sample has about 94,000 clones, with approximately 90% found just once. The sequencing input was blood. The receptor set was obtained from a woman under 30 in good health.

The V gene is TRBV9, the J gene TRBJ2-1, with 12 bases lining up with TRBD2. This CDR3 region has 16 residues. The germline gives CDR1 SGDLS, CDR2 YYNGEE. V gave up 4 bases and J gave up 9 bases; unmatched junction bases: 11. The DNA for the CDR3 is TGTGCCAGCAGCTTGACAACTAGCGGGGGGATAGCTGAGCAGTTCTTC. This encodes CASSLTTSGGIAEQFF.

The genes are TRBV6-1 and TRBJ2-7; TRBD2 is a possible D gene (5 bases). The CDR3 runs to 13 residues. The ends were cut back, 3 bases at V and 2 bases at J, with 8 bases in the middle. CDR1 is MNHNS and CDR2 is SASEGT in the germline V gene. DNA for the CDR3: TGTGCCAGCAGTGATAACGGGGCCTACGAGCAGTACTTC. As protein: CASSDNGAYEQYF.

The J gene is TRBJ2-4, the V gene TRBV7-8; D unclear. This CDR3 region has 14 residues. CDR1 and CDR2 from the germline V gene are SGHVS and FQNEAQ. Trimming removed 6 bases from V and 9 bases from J, with 18 bases in between. The CDR3 here is CASSPLPLSSIQYF. The CDR3 DNA is TGTGCCAGCAGTCCCCTCCCACTATCAAGCATTCAGTACTTC.

This chain joins TRBV28 and TRBJ2-7; 9 bases map to TRBD1. V was pared by 4 bases and J by 3 bases, with 1 base of the junction left unmatched. CDR1 is MDHEN, CDR2 SYDVKM, per germline. This CDR3 region has 13 residues. CDR3 loop: CASSSGQGYEQYF. The CDR3 region has the DNA TGTGCCAGCAGTTCGGGACAGGGCTACGAGCAGTACTTC.

The CDR3 nucleotides are TGTGCCAGCAGCCAAGATCCTACAGGGGTCTCCTACAATGAGCAGTTCTTC. This gives the protein CASSQDPTGVSYNEQFF. The rearrangement uses TRBV4-2 and TRBJ2-1; 7 nucleotides align to TRBD1. The CDR3 loop spans 17 amino acids. Trimming at V came to 0 bases and at J to 0 bases, leaving 5 bases not matched to a gene. CDR1 LGHNA and CDR2 YNFKEQ come from the germline V gene.

This clone showed up just once. The chain joins TRBV4-1 to TRBJ2-7, with 7 bases identical to TRBD1. In germline, CDR1 is MGHRA, CDR2 YSYEKL. This CDR3 has 14 amino acids. The ends lost 2 bases at V and 3 bases at J; junction bases unmatched: 4. The CDR3 DNA reads as TGCGCCAGCAGCCAACCACAGGGGATCTACGAGCAGTACTTC. Its translation is CASSQPQGIYEQYF.

This clone has a single count. This chain links TRBV28 with TRBJ1-6, with D unclear. This CDR3 is 15 amino acids long. Germline V gene data show CDR1 as MDHEN and CDR2 as SYDVKM. V lost 1 base, J lost 4 bases, and 8 bases lay in between. The CDR3 sequence is CASSLFPPYNSPLHF. The CDR3, as DNA: TGTGCCAGCAGTTTATTCCCACCGTATAATTCACCCCTCCACTTT.

The V gene is TRBV6-4, the J gene TRBJ2-3; D may be TRBD2 (6 bases). The CDR3 has 14 amino acids. Germline assignment: CDR1 MRHNA and CDR2 SNTAGT. V lost 2 bases and J lost 0, with 6 bases in between. CDR3 amino acids: CASSDGTSTDTQYF. The CDR3 coding sequence is TGTGCCAGCAGTGACGGGACTAGCACAGATACGCAGTATTTT.

The V call is TRBV4-1, the J call TRBJ1-6, with D possibly TRBD1 on 6 matching bases. Germline CDR1 is MGHRA and CDR2 is YSYEKL. CDR3 size: 14 residues. Deletions cut 5 bases from V and 5 bases from J, with 10 bases between. The CDR3 DNA is TGCGCCAGCAGCAGGGGGGGAGATAATTCACCCCTCCACTTT. Translation: CASSRGGDNSPLHF.

The J gene is TRBJ2-3, the V gene TRBV28; D may be TRBD2 (7 bases). CDR1 is MDHEN and CDR2 is SYDVKM in the germline V gene. V was clipped by 8 bases and J by 2 bases, with 23 bases between them. There are 17 residues in the CDR3. The CDR3 sequence is CASPPRGGGENTDTQYF. In DNA form, the CDR3 reads TGTGCCAGCCCCCCCCGAGGGGGGGGCGAGAACACAGATACGCAGTATTTT.

The rearrangement uses TRBV5-1 and TRBJ2-1, with TRBD1 matching over 7 bases. The ends lost 3 bases at V and 2 bases at J; junction bases unmatched: 8. CDR1 SGHRS and CDR2 YFSETQ come from the germline V gene. The CDR3 runs to 16 residues. The DNA of the CDR3 is TGCGCCAGCAGCTGGGGCCGGGACAGCACCTACAATGAGCAGTTCTTC. This translates into CASSWGRDSTYNEQFF.

This sequence joins TRBV9 and TRBJ1-2, with a weak D call TRBD1 (6 bases). The germline CDR1 and CDR2 sequences are SGDLS and YYNGEE. V was shortened by 0 bases and J by 8 bases, with 23 bases between the two germline ends. This CDR3 contains 17 residues. CDR3 sequence (DNA): TGTGCCAGCAGCGTAGAACAGGGCCCATCCTCCGGCGGGGGCTACACCTTC. Its protein product is CASSVEQGPSSGGGYTF.